This note documents a single T cell receptor (beta chain) sequence. Its antigen is unidentified. In the PCR, 60 Vbeta and 13 Jbeta primers were used. Produced via immunoSEQ multiplex PCR; TCRdb's table is partial and in-frame only. Altogether 110,000 to 150,000 clones are present, 80% to 85% being singletons, with the ten largest covering roughly 3.4%. These data are taken from a study of cytomegalovirus exposure and HLA in healthy donors. Study-wide findings and caveats: Because they were indistinguishable, some V segments, including TRBV6-2 and TRBV6-3, were excluded. In an earlier analysis, productive rearrangement rates for most beta V segments clustered near 90% or 30%.

The CDR3 consists of 16 residues. In germline, CDR1 is MDHEN, CDR2 SYDVKM. J was trimmed by 6 bases and V by 4 bases; bases with no gene match: 13. The genes are TRBV28 and TRBJ2-7; 9 bases fit TRBD1. The sequence derives from a male donor in good health and CMV-seronegative. Material: PBMCs. The CDR3 coding sequence is TGTGCCAGCAGTTCAACAGGGGGCCCCAGGGATCGCGAGCAGTACTTC. It translates to CASSSTGGPRDREQYF.